Following are 14 T cell receptor beta chains from one sample sequenced in a study of CXCR3-negative and CXCR3-positive naive CD8 T cells. The study, taken as a whole, reports: Greater hydrophobicity was found in TRB CDR3s of CXCR3-positive naive cells than of CXCR3-negative naive cells.

Their target antigens are unknown. UMI labels and 5' RACE were used to prepare the TRB cDNA libraries. TCRdb re-called the 5' RACE reads and catalogs CDR3 proteins one per entry, DNA excluded. The repertoire shows tens of thousands of distinct CDR3 sequences; the top ten hold approximately 0.58%. Sequenced material: naive CXCR3+ CD8+ T cells from blood. Subset: CD45RO-CCR7+CD27+CD95- naive CD8+ T cells expressing CXCR3 (TNR3+). The receptor set was obtained from a human donor in good health. Some clones in this sample may be carry-over from other donors' samples.

The chain employs TRBV25-1 and TRBJ1-5; the TRBD1 assignment by TCRdb is unverifiable without DNA. CDR1 is MGHDK, CDR2 SYGVNS, per germline. This CDR3 is built from 15 residues. This CDR3 is CAAGDSGYSNQPQHF.

The V gene is TRBV12-3 or TRBV12-4, the J gene TRBJ1-2; TCRdb's D gene call, TRBD1, goes unchecked for lack of DNA. The CDR3 consists of 14 residues. The CDR3 spells CASTQYREMYGYTF.

The V call is TRBV7-9, the J call TRBJ2-3; TCRdb lists TRBD1, though no DNA is available to test this call. The CDR3 contains 16 residues. The V gene's germline CDR1 is SEHNR and CDR2 FQNEAQ (reference sequence). The CDR3 reads CASTFGTEHPTDTQYF.

The chain employs TRBV12-3 or TRBV12-4 and TRBJ2-5; TCRdb's assignment of TRBD1 cannot be checked, as there is no DNA. This CDR3 region has 14 residues. The CDR3 loop reads CASSIQGGEETQYF.

The chain joins TRBV25-1 to TRBJ2-5; TCRdb lists TRBD2, though no DNA is available to test this call. The CDR3 sequence is 16 residues long. Germline V gene sequence: CDR1 MGHDK, CDR2 SYGVNS. CDR3 amino acids: CASSALESSAGETQYF.

The gene calls are TRBV7-2 and TRBJ2-7. This CDR3 is built from 13 residues. Germline V lookup: CDR1 SGHTA, CDR2 FQGNSA. The chain's CDR3 is CASSLGLLAEQYF.

CDR3 sequence: CASSFLASSYNEQFF. The rearrangement uses TRBV7-3 and TRBJ2-1. From germline, CDR1 is SGHTA and CDR2 FQGTGA. The CDR3 loop spans 15 amino acids.

The V gene is TRBV12-3 or TRBV12-4, the J gene TRBJ2-5. The CDR3 is made up of 16 amino acids. The CDR3 region is CASSLTLAVTKETQYF.

The CDR3 region is CASSLSLVAEAFF. The chain has TRBV27 and TRBJ1-1. Germline-derived CDR1 and CDR2 are MNHEY and SMNVEV (reference sequence). This CDR3 has 13 residues.

The J gene is TRBJ2-7, the V gene TRBV27; the TRBD2 assignment by TCRdb is unverifiable without DNA. Germline V CDR1 and CDR2: MNHEY, SMNVEV (reference sequence). There are 15 residues in the CDR3. CDR3 amino acids: CASSLFGEGAYEQYF.

The CDR3 loop is CASSLWQAYSNQPQHF. The chain combines TRBV28 with TRBJ1-5. The CDR3 contains 16 residues. Germline CDR1 and CDR2: MDHEN and SYDVKM. The full variable domain, rest sourced from reference TRBV28 and TRBJ1-5, is DVKVTQSSRYLVKRTGEKVFLECVQDMDHENMFWYRQDPGLGLRLIYFSYDVKMKEKGDIPEGYSVSREKKERFSLILESASTNQTSMYLCASSLWQAYSNQPQHFGDGTRLSIL.

CDR3 region: CASSGGLAPDEQFF. The rearrangement joins TRBV12-3 or TRBV12-4 to TRBJ2-1; the D gene TCRdb calls, TRBD2, cannot be checked with no DNA. This CDR3 contains 14 residues.

The CDR3 here is CASSYEVLYEQYF. The V and J genes are TRBV6-2 or TRBV6-3 and TRBJ2-7. This CDR3 is 13 amino acids long. From germline, CDR1 is MNHEY and CDR2 SVGEGT.

V usage is TRBV4-1 and J usage is TRBJ2-7; TCRdb indicates TRBD1, and absent DNA this call remains unverified. The germline CDR1 and CDR2 sequences are MGHRA and YSYEKL. The CDR3 covers 17 residues. CDR3 sequence reads: CASSQEPTGQTDYEQYF.